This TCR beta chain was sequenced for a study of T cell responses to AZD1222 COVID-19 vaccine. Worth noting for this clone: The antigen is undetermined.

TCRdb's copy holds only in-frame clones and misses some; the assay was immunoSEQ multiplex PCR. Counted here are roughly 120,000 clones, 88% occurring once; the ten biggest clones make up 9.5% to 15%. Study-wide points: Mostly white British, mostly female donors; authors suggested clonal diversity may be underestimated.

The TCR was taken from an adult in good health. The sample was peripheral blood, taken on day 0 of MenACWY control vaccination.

CDR3 DNA: TGTGCCAGCAGTTACTCGTGGGACAGGAGCACAGATACGCAGTATTTT. It translates to CASSYSWDRSTDTQYF. The J gene is TRBJ2-3, the V gene TRBV6-5; 8 bases match TRBD1. CDR3 length: 16 amino acids. Germline trimming cut 0 bases from V and 0 bases from J; bases unmatched to any gene: 2. The germline gives CDR1 MNHEY, CDR2 SVGAGI.